This T cell receptor beta chain stems from a study of Ad26.COV2.S vaccination and SARS-CoV-2 variants. Study observations and caveats: The analyses of TCR breadth and depth may have understated the size of total T cell responses. Vaccinees showed greater spike-specific TCR breadth than placebo recipients. There was reportedly substantial breadth in spike-specific CD8+ and CD4+ T cell responses after vaccination. Breadth measured for non-spike TCRs was similar across vaccine and placebo recipients.

Method: immunoSEQ multiplex PCR; TCRdb's copy keeps in-frame clones and lacks some. The table has roughly 380,000 clones, about 91% seen once. The germline V and J ends were trimmed by 4 bases and 5 bases, with 12 bases remaining between them. Per germline, CDR1 SGHRS and CDR2 YFSETQ. The CDR3 is 13 amino acids. A word on this clone: The antigen remains unidentified. This sample includes further DNA sequences coding for the same CDR3.

The chain is built from TRBV5-1 and TRBJ1-2, with D unresolved. This receptor was identified in a human donor who had recovered from COVID-19. Sequenced here: peripheral blood, sampled after recovery from COVID-19. The CDR3 DNA is TGCGCCAGCAGCATCGGACGGACTTATGGCTACACCTTC. Its translation: CASSIGRTYGYTF.